Only a few counts were recorded for the clone carrying this T cell receptor (beta chain). The target antigen is unknown. Individual cDNA molecules (in the library) carried attached unique molecular identifiers. Using its own MiXCR run on the RACE reads, TCRdb lists one record per CDR3 protein. The sample records 100,000 to 120,000 distinct CDR3 sequences, approximately 36% being singletons. This sample was taken from a study of human T cells and chemical hapten exposure. Study summary: Patch tests put 0.01% DPC on the upper back, and the results were checked at 6 days. Overall study findings and caveats: TCRs exceeding 1 in 1000 frequency stayed unchanged with DPC sensitization. PT1 expanded TCR counts and patch test score were linked, and their correlation was positive.

The CDR3 contains 13 residues. Germline values: CDR1 SGHAT, CDR2 FQNNGV. Trimming shortened V by 5 bases and J by 3 bases, and 11 bases separated the two germline ends. As for time point: patch test 3, about 24 weeks after DPC sensitization. Treatment defined: therapeutic diphenylcyclopropenone sensitization with weekly scalp DPC. The chain recombines TRBV11-2 with TRBJ2-7; D perhaps matches TRBD2 (5 bases). The sequence was obtained from a man aged 35-49 years with alopecia areata. Some clones in this sample may be carry-over from other donors' samples. The sequencing used whole blood, collected in connection with sensitization to the hapten diphenylcyclopropenone (DPC). The CDR3 nucleotides read TGTGCCAGCAGCGCCTCACGGGGCTACGAGCAGTACTTC. As protein: CASSASRGYEQYF.